This T cell receptor beta chain was sequenced during a study of radiation and T cells in renal cell carcinoma. TCRdb keeps only in-frame clones here, not all; method: immunoSEQ multiplex PCR. Of 130,000 or so clones listed, around nine tenths are singletons. This sample's time point: baseline pretreatment blood. The treatment here: 15 Gy SBRT to primary tumor, nephrectomy 4 weeks later. The CDR3 runs to 14 residues. CDR1 and CDR2 (germline): KGHSH, LQKENI. With V trimmed by 6 bases and J by 2 bases, 4 bases remained unmatched. The TCR was taken from a woman between 50 and 59 years old with renal cell carcinoma. The starting material was blood, obtained from a patient whose treatment included radiotherapy and nephrectomy. The chain couples TRBV18 to TRBJ2-5, with TRBD2 matching over 9 bases. The CDR3 protein is CASSFSGGQETQYF. In DNA form, the CDR3 reads TGTGCCAGCTCCTTCAGCGGGGGGCAAGAGACCCAGTACTTC. The variable domain in full, with the rest retrieved from reference TRBV18 and TRBJ2-5, is NAGVMQNPRHLVRRRGQEARLRCSPMKGHSHVYWYRQLPEEGLKFMVYLQKENIIDESGMPKERFSAEFPKEGPSILRIQQVVRGDSAAYFCASSFSGGQETQYFGPGTRLLVL.